This TCR beta chain appears in the sequencing data of a study of CD8 T cells in Susac syndrome. This CDR3 has 15 residues. The V and J ends lost 5 bases and 5 bases, in that order; junction bases with no gene match: 11. The germline gives CDR1 SQVTM, CDR2 ANQGSEA. High-throughput TCR beta sequencing covered peripheral CD8+ and CD4+ T cells. The multiple sclerosis controls, all treatment-naive patients, had relapsing-remitting disease that was stable or active. In contrast to the negatively isolated CD8+ and CD4+ T cells, TEMRA cells were FACS-enriched. Reverse transcription used roughly 0.5 to 1 ug RNA and random hexamers. Across 54 Vbeta and 13 Jbeta, immunoSEQ multiplex PCR amplified TCR beta CDR3. Each CDR3 protein gets one entry after TCRdb re-called the immunoSEQ multiplex PCR reads with MiXCR. The repertoire has around 300,000 distinct CDR3 sequences, around 92% of them found once; the top ten carry approximately 0.065%.

The material sequenced was CD4+ T cells from PBMCs. The chain couples TRBV29-1 to TRBJ2-5; 10 bases agree with TRBD1. The receptor was isolated from a human donor with multiple sclerosis. The CDR3 sequence is CSVPPGDRGAETQYF. The CDR3 nucleotides are TGCAGCGTTCCTCCGGGGGACAGGGGCGCGGAGACCCAGTACTTC. Filled out from reference TRBV29-1 and TRBJ2-5, the complete variable domain reads SAVISQKPSRDICQRGTSLTIQCQVDSQVTMMFWYRQQPGQSLTLIATANQGSEATYESGFVIDKFPISRPNLTFSTLTVSNMSPEDSSIYLCSVPPGDRGAETQYFGPGTRLLVL.